Below, 30 T cell receptor beta chains from the same sample are listed, as sequenced in a study of T cells expressing NK-cell markers. One entry per CDR3 protein, without DNA, is what TCRdb gives after re-calling the 5' RACE reads. The sample holds some 410,000 distinct CDR3 sequences. The sequenced sample was blood T cells: a sorted CD56 or NKG2C T cell subset, CD4+ or CD8+ T cells, or bulk PBMC T cells (not recorded which). The receptors come from a woman between 18 and 69 years old in good health.

CDR3 region: CSARGAATTYEQYF. The V call is TRBV20-1, the J call TRBJ2-7. Germline loops: CDR1 DFQATT, CDR2 SNEGSKA (reference sequence). The CDR3 consists of 14 residues.

This chain joins TRBV19 and TRBJ1-1. The V gene's germline CDR1 is LNHDA and CDR2 SQIVND (reference sequence). The CDR3 consists of 14 residues. CDR3 amino acids: CASSSGVWGTEAFF.

The chain recombines TRBV19 with TRBJ2-7. CDR1 is LNHDA, CDR2 SQIVND, per germline (reference sequence). This CDR3 spans 15 amino acids. CDR3 residues: CASSAGRTNSYEQYF.

The V and J genes are TRBV5-1 and TRBJ2-3. There are 11 residues in the CDR3. Germline CDR1 SGHRS, CDR2 YFSETQ. The CDR3 is CASSQTDTQYF.

This sequence joins TRBV7-2 and TRBJ2-3; TCRdb gives TRBD1 as the D gene, but with no DNA this cannot be confirmed. Germline V lookup: CDR1 SGHTA, CDR2 FQGNSA. This CDR3 has 16 residues. The CDR3 region is CASSLVRGTSTDTQYF.

The rearrangement joins TRBV30 to TRBJ2-7; TCRdb proposes TRBD2, but this gene call is untestable without DNA. Germline-derived CDR1 and CDR2 are GTSNPN and SVGIG (reference sequence). The CDR3 is 13 residues long. The CDR3 region is CAWSGSGSYEQYF. The full variable domain, completed using reference TRBV30 and TRBJ2-7, is SQTIHQWPATLVQPVGSPLSLECTVEGTSNPNLYWYRQAAGRGLQLLFYSVGIGQISSEVPQNLSASRPQDRQFILSSKKLLLSDSGFYLCAWSGSGSYEQYFGPGTRLTVT.

This chain connects TRBV29-1 to TRBJ2-1; there is no DNA to check the TCRdb D call of TRBD2. The CDR3 loop spans 16 amino acids. CDR1 is SQVTM, CDR2 ANQGSEA, per germline. The CDR3 sequence is CSVTWTSGRWVNEQFF.

The rearrangement joins TRBV28 to TRBJ1-3. CDR1 MDHEN and CDR2 SYDVKM come from the germline V gene. The CDR3 has 15 amino acids. The CDR3 protein is CASSHGRISGNTIYF.

The chain combines TRBV18 with TRBJ2-7; TCRdb returns TRBD1, unconfirmable since there is no DNA. Germline V gives CDR1 KGHSH, CDR2 LQKENI. This CDR3 comprises 14 residues. CDR3 sequence: CASSPEQGPYEQYF.

This chain connects TRBV20-1 to TRBJ2-3; there is no DNA to check the TCRdb D call of TRBD2. The germline gives CDR1 DFQATT, CDR2 SNEGSKA (reference sequence). The CDR3 covers 15 residues. CDR3 protein: CSASFGGSGTDTQYF.

J is TRBJ2-3 and V is TRBV20-1; with no DNA, the TCRdb D assignment of TRBD2 cannot be verified. Germline V lookup: CDR1 DFQATT, CDR2 SNEGSKA (reference sequence). The CDR3 extends over 13 amino acids. The CDR3 is CSADLGGPETQYF.

The rearrangement links TRBV9 to TRBJ2-7; TCRdb proposes TRBD1, but this gene call is untestable without DNA. This CDR3 is built from 16 residues. Germline CDR1 SGDLS, CDR2 YYNGEE. CDR3 sequence: CASSVASRTPSYEQYF.

The gene calls are TRBV29-1 and TRBJ1-5. The CDR3 is made up of 13 amino acids. CDR1 and CDR2 from the germline V gene are SQVTM and ANQGSEA. The CDR3 sequence is CSVAPNSNQPQHF.

The chain combines TRBV12-3 or TRBV12-4 with TRBJ2-2; TCRdb gives TRBD2 as the D gene, but with no DNA this cannot be confirmed. This CDR3 contains 16 residues. The CDR3 here is CASSLHWERPAGELFF.

The J gene is TRBJ2-6, the V gene TRBV15; with no DNA, the TCRdb D assignment of TRBD2 cannot be verified. CDR1 is LNHNV and CDR2 is YYDKDF in the germline V gene (reference sequence). CDR3 length: 17 amino acids. CDR3 loop: CATSRPGPSSGANVLTF.

The rearrangement links TRBV5-1 to TRBJ2-1; the TRBD1 assignment by TCRdb is unverifiable without DNA. The CDR3 length is 14 residues. The V gene's germline CDR1 is SGHRS and CDR2 YFSETQ. CDR3: CASSFGTDYNEQFF.

The gene calls are TRBV6-1 and TRBJ1-5; TCRdb reports TRBD1, a call that lacks DNA to check it against. The CDR3 runs to 13 residues. Germline V lookup: CDR1 MNHNS, CDR2 SASEGT. The CDR3: CASRGGGGQPQHF.

The chain combines TRBV27 with TRBJ2-2; the TCRdb D gene call, TRBD2, has no DNA to confirm it. Germline V gene data show CDR1 as MNHEY and CDR2 as SMNVEV (reference sequence). The CDR3 runs to 14 residues. The CDR3 loop reads CASSFAGMVGELFF.

The V call is TRBV6-1, the J call TRBJ2-7; as DNA is missing, the TRBD2 call by TCRdb cannot be tested. CDR3 size: 14 residues. CDR1 and CDR2 (germline): MNHNS, SASEGT. The CDR3 reads CASSNGRTSTEQYF.

The J gene is TRBJ2-6, the V gene TRBV12-3 or TRBV12-4; TCRdb's D call, TRBD1, is unchecked because there is no DNA. The CDR3 covers 18 residues. CDR3 region: CASSKNRGWGSGANVLTF.

The V and J genes are TRBV20-1 and TRBJ1-2; no DNA is available, so the TRBD1 call from TCRdb remains unchecked. Germline values: CDR1 DFQATT, CDR2 SNEGSKA (reference sequence). CDR3 length: 13 amino acids. The CDR3 sequence is CSASHRNGYGYTF.

CDR3 loop: CASSWSPGTGELFF. The V and J genes are TRBV12-3 or TRBV12-4 and TRBJ2-2; TCRdb's D gene call, TRBD2, goes unchecked for lack of DNA. The CDR3 runs 14 residues.

The gene calls are TRBV5-4 and TRBJ1-1. CDR1 SGHNT and CDR2 YYREEE come from the germline V gene (reference sequence). The CDR3 has 15 residues. The CDR3 loop is CASSHSGQMNTEAFF.

The chain joins TRBV6-1 to TRBJ1-5; TCRdb proposes TRBD1, but this gene call is untestable without DNA. The CDR3 consists of 17 residues. Germline V CDR1 and CDR2: MNHNS, SASEGT. The CDR3 loop is CASSENAPGLRNQPQHF.

V gene TRBV20-1 combines with J gene TRBJ2-1; TCRdb gives TRBD1 as the D gene, but with no DNA this cannot be confirmed. CDR3 length equals 16 residues. Germline V lookup: CDR1 DFQATT, CDR2 SNEGSKA (reference sequence). CDR3 sequence: CSAGTPGYEFGNEQFF.

This chain joins TRBV2 and TRBJ2-5; the D call from TCRdb, TRBD1, cannot be confirmed without DNA. This CDR3 has 14 amino acids. Germline CDR1 SNHLY, CDR2 FYNNEI. CDR3: CASSVLGGEETQYF.

The chain links TRBV29-1 to TRBJ2-2; TCRdb calls TRBD1, which cannot be checked without DNA. In germline, CDR1 is SQVTM, CDR2 ANQGSEA. The CDR3 has 14 amino acids. The chain's CDR3 is CSVEVQGGTGELFF.

The V gene is TRBV7-3, the J gene TRBJ2-5; the D call of TRBD2 rests on TCRdb alone, since no DNA is present to check it. CDR1 SGHTA and CDR2 FQGTGA come from the germline V gene. The CDR3 loop spans 14 amino acids. The CDR3 sequence: CASSLAFPAETQYF. Full variable domain (remainder filled in from reference TRBV7-3 and TRBJ2-5): GAGVSQTPSNKVTEKGKYVELRCDPISGHTALYWYRQSLGQGPEFLIYFQGTGAADDSGLPNDRFFAVRPEGSVSTLKIQRTERGDSAVYLCASSLAFPAETQYFGPGTRLLVL.

The chain combines TRBV20-1 with TRBJ2-1; the D gene TCRdb calls, TRBD1, cannot be checked with no DNA. The CDR3 sequence is 14 residues long. Germline V gene sequence: CDR1 DFQATT, CDR2 SNEGSKA (reference sequence). The CDR3 loop reads CSASAGTVYNEQFF.

CDR3 protein: CASSEGTVGSPLHF. The V call is TRBV2, the J call TRBJ1-6; there is no DNA to check the TCRdb D call of TRBD1. From germline, CDR1 is SNHLY and CDR2 FYNNEI. CDR3 length: 14 amino acids.